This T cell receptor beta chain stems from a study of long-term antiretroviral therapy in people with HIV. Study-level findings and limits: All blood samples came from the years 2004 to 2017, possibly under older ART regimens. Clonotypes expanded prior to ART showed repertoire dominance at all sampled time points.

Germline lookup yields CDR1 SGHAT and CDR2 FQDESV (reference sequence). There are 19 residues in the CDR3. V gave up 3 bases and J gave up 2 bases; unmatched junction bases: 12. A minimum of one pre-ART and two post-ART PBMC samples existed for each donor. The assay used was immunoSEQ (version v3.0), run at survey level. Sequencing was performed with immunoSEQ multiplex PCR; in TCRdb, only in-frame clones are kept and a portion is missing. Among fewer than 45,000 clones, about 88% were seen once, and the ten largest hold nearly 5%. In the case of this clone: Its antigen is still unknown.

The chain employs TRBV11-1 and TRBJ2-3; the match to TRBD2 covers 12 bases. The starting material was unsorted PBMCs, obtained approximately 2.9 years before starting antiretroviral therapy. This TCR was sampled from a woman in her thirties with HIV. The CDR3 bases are TGTGCCAGCAGCTTTCCCCTTACTAGCGGGGGGTCGGACACAGATACGCAGTATTTT. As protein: CASSFPLTSGGSDTDTQYF.